Each of the 9 T cell receptor beta chains below was sequenced from the same sample in a study of shared clonotypes between healthy human individuals. Generated by immunoSEQ multiplex PCR, the TCRdb table keeps only in-frame clones and is missing some. This table has hundreds of thousands of clones, around 73% appearing once. Sequences were obtained from memory CD4+ T cells sorted from blood. Subset: CD45RA-negative fraction. The receptor set was obtained from a woman between 25 and 40 years old in good health.

The chain couples TRBV7-8 to TRBJ1-5; D is ambiguous. Trimming pared 2 bases from V and 3 bases from J, leaving 5 bases between. The length of the CDR3 is 13 residues. Germline V CDR1 and CDR2: SGHVS, FQNEAQ. The CDR3 here is CASSLYTNQPQHF. The CDR3 DNA reads as TGTGCCAGCAGCTTATACACCAATCAGCCCCAGCATTTT. The full variable domain, in which reference TRBV7-8 and TRBJ1-5 provide the parts outside the CDR3, is GAGVSQSPRYKVAKRGQDVALRCDPISGHVSLFWYQQALGQGPEFLTYFQNEAQLDKSGLPSDRFFAERPEGSVSTLKIQRTQQEDSAVYLCASSLYTNQPQHFGDGTRLSIL.

The chain uses TRBV19 and TRBJ1-1, with D possibly TRBD1 on 6 matching bases. Trimming removed 8 bases at V and 6 bases at J, with 28 bases between. Looked up from germline, CDR1 is LNHDA and CDR2 is SQIVND (reference sequence). CDR3 length: 17 amino acids. The DNA for the CDR3 is TGTGCCAGTCTCAAACTAGGGGGTGGCAGGGTCAATGCTGAAGCTTTCTTT. This encodes CASLKLGGGRVNAEAFF.

V and J are TRBV29-1 and TRBJ2-5, with D possibly being TRBD2 (5 bases). The CDR3 contains 14 residues. V was trimmed by 3 bases and J by 5 bases, leaving 16 bases between them. Germline V lookup: CDR1 SQVTM, CDR2 ANQGSEA. In nucleotides, the CDR3 is TGCAGCGTTGACCGCGGGTGGCGTGGGGAGACCCAGTACTTC. It translates to CSVDRGWRGETQYF.

J is TRBJ2-4 and V is TRBV7-2; no firm D call. CDR3 size: 15 residues. Trimming cost V 2 bases and J 3 bases, with 11 bases left between them. Looked up from germline, CDR1 is SGHTA and CDR2 is FQGNSA. The CDR3 nucleotides are TGTGCCAGCAGCTTACAACCCGGTGGCAAAAACATTCAGTACTTC. This gives the protein CASSLQPGGKNIQYF.

This clone came up a few times. The chain links TRBV7-8 to TRBJ2-7, with D possibly matching TRBD2 (5 bases). V shed 3 bases and J shed 2 bases, with 11 bases lying between them. CDR1 is SGHVS, CDR2 FQNEAQ, per germline. The CDR3 sequence is 14 residues long. In nucleotides, the CDR3 is TGTGCCAGCAGCTTTAGAGGGCCGACCTACGAGCAGTACTTC. This translates into CASSFRGPTYEQYF. The entire variable domain, with the rest obtained from reference TRBV7-8 and TRBJ2-7, is as follows: GAGVSQSPRYKVAKRGQDVALRCDPISGHVSLFWYQQALGQGPEFLTYFQNEAQLDKSGLPSDRFFAERPEGSVSTLKIQRTQQEDSAVYLCASSFRGPTYEQYFGPGTRLTVT.

The V and J genes are TRBV5-1 and TRBJ2-3; D is uncertain. The CDR3 covers 15 residues. Per the germline V gene, CDR1 is SGHRS and CDR2 is YFSETQ. Between the trimmed V and J ends, which lost 4 bases and 1 base, there was a span of 13 bases. CDR3 loop: CASSPQWQGTDTQYF. Written as DNA, the CDR3 is TGCGCCAGCAGCCCCCAATGGCAGGGCACAGATACGCAGTATTTT. The complete variable domain, with remaining parts taken from reference TRBV5-1 and TRBJ2-3, reads KAGVTQTPRYLIKTRGQQVTLSCSPISGHRSVSWYQQTPGQGLQFLFEYFSETQRNKGNFPGRFSGRQFSNSRSEMNVSTLELGDSALYLCASSPQWQGTDTQYFGPGTRLTVL.

The V gene is TRBV7-2, the J gene TRBJ2-1; the match to TRBD2 covers 8 bases. The CDR3 contains 15 residues. The ends lost 2 bases at V and 5 bases at J; junction bases unmatched: 5. Germline V CDR1 and CDR2: SGHTA, FQGNSA. The CDR3 protein is CASSLRAGDHNEQFF. The CDR3 DNA reads TGTGCCAGCAGCTTACGAGCGGGAGATCACAATGAGCAGTTCTTC.

The chain carries TRBV19 and TRBJ1-5; a possible D gene is TRBD1 (5 bases). The germline V gene has CDR1 LNHDA and CDR2 SQIVND (reference sequence). V lost 8 bases to trimming and J lost 0 bases, with 14 bases between them. CDR3 length: 15 residues. The CDR3 coding sequence is TGTGCCAGTGGCCGGGGGACCGTTAGCAATCAGCCCCAGCATTTT. Translation gives CASGRGTVSNQPQHF.

This chain connects TRBV4-1 to TRBJ1-5; D gene unclear. The CDR3 contains 14 residues. Deletions cut 2 bases from V and 0 bases from J, with 5 bases between. Germline assignment: CDR1 MGHRA and CDR2 YSYEKL. CDR3: CASSQPVSNQPQHF. CDR3 DNA: TGCGCCAGCAGCCAACCAGTTAGCAATCAGCCCCAGCATTTT.